The source of this TCR beta chain is a study of shared clonotypes between healthy human individuals (dated by TCRdb to the early 2020s). Broadly, across the study: The cohort comprised a couple of women and a few men aged 18 to 49 years. For each donor, CD4 naive and CD4 memory were each given three plates, CD8 naive was given two plates, and CD8 memory was given one plate. Blood TCR repertoires of about 5 healthy adults were deeply sequenced to estimate repertoire size and the extent of clonotype sharing between individuals. Libraries were prepared and TCR repertoires were sequenced by different laboratories using diverse techniques, in order to increase sequencing depth and limit assay-specific biases. Each donor's leukapheresis produced roughly between roughly 0.94 and 9.5 billion PBMCs. General conclusions and limits of the study: Because the study included a small number of donors, the genetic and exposure-history diversity represented was limited. Sharing across a few donors was observed for 4.5% to 6.5% of naive CD4, over 3% of naive CD8, roughly 2.4% of memory CD4, and around 0.4% of memory CD8 clonotypes. Higher generation probabilities were observed for clonotypes shared by all four sorted-subset donors than for non-shared clonotypes. Pairwise subsampling indicated that sequencing depth was expected to affect the degree of clonotype sharing among donors. Incomplete sequencing was indicated by rarefaction of sorted-subset datasets, despite the large sequencing depth. Larger estimated clonotype richness was generally found for naive subsets than for memory subsets. Sampling was restricted to blood, and TCR repertoires in tissues likely differ from the TCR repertoires found in blood.

Using the deep immunoSEQ assay, multiplex PCR amplified TCR CDR3 regions from genomic DNA. Extracted genomic DNA from each cell subset was distributed evenly across all wells of several immunoSEQ 96-well plates, and each plate was treated as a replicate. Each replicate PCR for sorted subsets received approximately 200 ng genomic DNA, equal to roughly 30,000 T cell genomes. The purified libraries were quantified using a Qubit 3.0 fluorometer, sized with a Bioanalyzer 2100, and then quantified again using the KAPA Library Quantification kit. Every immunoSEQ 96-well plate was sequenced on a separate single-read 150-cycle Illumina NextSeq 550 flow cell. Regarding the original processing steps: Because the immunoSEQ output held only junctional sequences and lacked quality scores, the filtering could not match the filtering applied to full-length reads. To assign V/J genes and CDR3, sequences were annotated against IMGT germline references using PyIR, a Python wrapper for IgBLAST v1.9. Any read was removed if the V/J assignment was weak (E-value above 1e-6), the CDR3 was missing, or the read contained stop codons, out-of-frame junctions, or ambiguous translated residues. A V3J clonotype was defined by an identical inferred V gene, J gene, and CDR3 amino acid sequence. Percentage overlap between repertoires was calculated by dividing the number of shared unique clonotypes by the size of the smaller repertoire. Three approaches were used to assess repertoire richness: RTK rarefaction, the Chao1 estimator, and Recon v2.1 estimates of unobserved clonotypes. OLGA was used to compute generation probabilities for all TCRbeta clonotypes that the gDNA method yielded from several donors. The source is immuneACCESS, and TCRdb retained only in-frame sequences with V and J called. Part of the clones is not carried over; for the studies checked, unresolved V genes explain less than half of this, and the remainder is unexplained. The V and J calls and clone size were taken over from that table, and D and trimming were inferred from the DNA. Within this sample are roughly 1,600,000 clones, with about 98.5% of them counted one time only. About 0.34% of the sample goes to the ten largest clones.

Donors were healthy HIV-negative adults with no recently reported acute infections or vaccinations. Only Caucasian adults living in Nashville, Tennessee, USA were represented among the donors. CD4+ T cells were enriched by magnetic negative selection, after which naive cells were positively selected on CD45RA and the negative fraction was taken as the memory subset. After blood collection by leukapheresis, PBMCs were isolated using Ficoll-Histopaque density gradient centrifugation and then cryopreserved in the vapor phase of liquid nitrogen. Purity and quantity of every magnetically sorted T cell population were checked by analytical flow cytometry. From each sorted fraction, genomic DNA was isolated and quantified by UV absorbance on a Nanodrop 2000c. To note about this clone: This receptor's antigen is unknown. Per-base quality was not reported, and no clone a single base away is much larger than it.

Based on the germline V gene, the CDR1 and CDR2 sequences are MDHEN and SYDVKM. The cysteine opens and the phenylalanine closes a CDR3 of 15 amino acids. Only the CDR3 part of the read is kept: 45 bases, read in frame from the first base. Deletion took 5 bases off V and 2 bases off J, with a span of 13 bases between the germline ends. The sequence came from a man aged 25 to 45 in good health. The sequencing sample was made of naive CD4+ T cells sorted from blood. Reading the label with the study, this specimen's cell subset or site is: CD45RA+ positively selected. The chain employs TRBV28 and TRBJ1-5, with the D gene uncertain. The bases read TGTGCCAGCAGTCCTTCATCCGGCGGCAATCAGCCCCAGCATTTT. This translates into CASSPSSGGNQPQHF.